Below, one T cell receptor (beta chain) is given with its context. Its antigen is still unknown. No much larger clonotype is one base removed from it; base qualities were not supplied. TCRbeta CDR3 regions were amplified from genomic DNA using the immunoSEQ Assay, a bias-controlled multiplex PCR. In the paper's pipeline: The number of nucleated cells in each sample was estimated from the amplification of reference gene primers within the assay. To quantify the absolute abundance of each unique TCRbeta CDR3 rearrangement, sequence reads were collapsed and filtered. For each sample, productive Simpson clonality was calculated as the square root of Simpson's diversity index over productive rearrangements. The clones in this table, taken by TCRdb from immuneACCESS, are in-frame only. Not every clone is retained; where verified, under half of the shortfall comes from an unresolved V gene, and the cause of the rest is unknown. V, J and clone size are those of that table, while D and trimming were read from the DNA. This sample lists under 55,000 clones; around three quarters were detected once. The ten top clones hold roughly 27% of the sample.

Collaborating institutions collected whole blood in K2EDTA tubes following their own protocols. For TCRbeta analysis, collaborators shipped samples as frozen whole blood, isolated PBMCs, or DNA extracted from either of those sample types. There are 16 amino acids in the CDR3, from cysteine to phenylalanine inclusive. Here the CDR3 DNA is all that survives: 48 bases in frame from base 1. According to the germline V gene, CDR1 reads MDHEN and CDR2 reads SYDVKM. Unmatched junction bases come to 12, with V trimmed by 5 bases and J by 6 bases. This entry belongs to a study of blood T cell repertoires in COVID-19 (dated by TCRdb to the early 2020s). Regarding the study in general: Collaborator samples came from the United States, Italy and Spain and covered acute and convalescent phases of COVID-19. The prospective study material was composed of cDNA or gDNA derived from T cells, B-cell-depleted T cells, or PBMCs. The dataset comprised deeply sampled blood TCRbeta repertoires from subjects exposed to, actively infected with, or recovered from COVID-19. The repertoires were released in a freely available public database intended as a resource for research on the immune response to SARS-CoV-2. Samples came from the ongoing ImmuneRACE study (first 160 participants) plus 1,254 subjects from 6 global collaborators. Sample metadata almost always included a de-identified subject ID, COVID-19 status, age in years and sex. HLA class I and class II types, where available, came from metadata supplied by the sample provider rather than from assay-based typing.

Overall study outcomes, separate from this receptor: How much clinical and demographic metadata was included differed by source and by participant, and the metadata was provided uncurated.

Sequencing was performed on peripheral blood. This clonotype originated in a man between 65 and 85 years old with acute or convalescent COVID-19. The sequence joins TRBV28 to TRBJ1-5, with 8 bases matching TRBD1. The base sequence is TGTGCCAGCAGTCCGAGGACAGGGAAGATGCGTCAGCCCCAGCATTTT. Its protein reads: CASSPRTGKMRQPQHF.